This T cell receptor (beta chain) originates from a study of blood T cell repertoires in COVID-19. Study as a whole: Sources were T cells, B-cell-depleted T cells, or PBMCs; the material itself was cDNA or gDNA.

This clone was detected only once. How the authors handled the data: Cell counts per sample came from amplifying reference gene primers. Profiling relied on immunoSEQ multiplex PCR, and the TCRdb table lists in-frame clones only, not all of them. V and J calls plus clone size are reproduced from that table; the DNA served to infer D and trimming. The sample consists of roughly 190,000 clones, 75% to 90% of them appearing once. Living in 24 US areas, the participants were between roughly 18 and 95 years of age. Donors in Cohort 3 who had recovered were those with two negative PCRs, healthcare professional clearance, or resolution of their symptoms. Per the germline V gene, CDR1 is LGHDT and CDR2 is YNNKEL (reference sequence). Trimming cost V 6 bases and J 1 base; bases outside gene matches: 2. This CDR3 region has 13 residues.

V is TRBV3-1 (or the pseudogene TRBV3-2) and J is TRBJ1-1; TRBD1 matches at 7 bases. Sequenced input: PBMCs or T cells enriched from blood (not recorded which). This TCR was recovered from a woman aged 25-40 years who had recovered from COVID-19. CDR3 coding DNA: TGTGCCAGCAGGGGACAGACGAACACTGAAGCTTTCTTT. Its translation: CASRGQTNTEAFF.